Listed here are 32 T cell receptor beta chains from one sample, sequenced in a study of T-cell reconstitution after alpha-beta-depleted transplantation in children (dated by TCRdb to about 2016). The method was PCR. Instrument on record: Illumina HiSeq 2500. TCR libraries were prepared with molecular barcoding, using unique molecular identifiers to normalize TCRbeta repertoire quantification. TCRdb reanalyzed the raw reads on its own, using fastp at Q25 for trimming and MiXCR for clone calling, and kept in-frame beta chains. Under each unique CDR3 protein, matching rows form one entry showing the most common genes and DNA. This sample is represented by 300,000 to 350,000 distinct CDR3 sequences; around 15% of them were singletons. The ten largest clones capture 35% to 50% of the sample. The treatment or condition label on this specimen signifies: allogeneic hematopoietic cell transplantation with graft depleted of TCRalphabeta T cells and CD19 B cells.

Sequencing was performed on PBMCs, mostly from graft donor cells, taken 360 days after TCRalphabeta/CD19-depleted stem cell transplant. The receptor source for this set is a male patient aged 2-10 years who had a stem cell transplant for acute lymphoblastic leukemia, so the T cells may come from the graft donor.

This clonotype was seen at least ten times. The rearrangement uses TRBV12-3 or TRBV12-4 and TRBJ2-7; the D gene is possibly TRBD1 (7 bases). V was cut by 5 bases and J by 6 bases, with 17 bases left in between. The CDR3 contains 14 residues. The CDR3: CASSPGGRGVEQYF. The CDR3 DNA sequence: TGTGCCAGCAGTCCCGGGGGCAGGGGGGTCGAGCAGTACTTC.

This clonotype was recorded a few times. This sequence joins TRBV12-1 and TRBJ2-1; the D call of TRBD2 is as the table states it, not checked on the DNA. TRBV12-1 is tagged as a pseudogene. This CDR3 comprises 16 residues. CDR3 loop: CASSFGYGPGYNEQFF. The DNA of the CDR3 is TGTGCCAGCAGCTTTGGCTACGGGCCCGGCTACAATGAGCAGTTCTTC.

The sample holds a few counts of this clonotype. The rearrangement uses TRBV6-5 and TRBJ2-2, with D unclear. CDR1 and CDR2 from the germline V gene are MNHEY and SVGAGI. The CDR3 runs 13 residues. Deletions cut 2 bases from V and 7 bases from J, with 8 bases between. The CDR3 DNA sequence: TGTGCCAGCAGTTACGGCCCCATCGGGGAGCTGTTTTTT. This codes for CASSYGPIGELFF.

This clonotype was recorded a few times. The DNA of the CDR3 is TGTGCCACAACATACTCCGTACTCAGCTCCTACGAGCAGTACTTC. This codes for CATTYSVLSSYEQYF. The J gene is TRBJ2-7, the V gene TRBV10-3; D remains ambiguous. The ends were cut back, 10 bases at V and 0 bases at J, with 19 bases in the middle. Germline V gives CDR1 ENHRY, CDR2 SYGVKD. The length of the CDR3 is 15 residues.

Many counts were recorded for this clonotype. J is TRBJ2-5 and V is TRBV5-1, with TRBD1 identical over 7 bases. The CDR3 length is 13 residues. J gave up 2 bases and V 8 bases, and 6 bases lay outside the gene matches. CDR1 is SGHRS, CDR2 YFSETQ, per germline. The CDR3 DNA follows: TGCGCCAGTGGAGACAGGGTACAAGAGACCCAGTACTTC. Residues: CASGDRVQETQYF.

This clonotype appeared a few times. The chain employs TRBV12-3 or TRBV12-4 and TRBJ2-1; TRBD2 agrees at 8 bases. J was trimmed by 0 bases and V by 5 bases; bases with no gene match: 6. There are 16 residues in the CDR3. CDR3 residues: CASSDSGTSSYNEQFF. In DNA, the CDR3 is TGTGCCAGCAGTGACAGCGGGACTAGCTCCTACAATGAGCAGTTCTTC.

Ten or more counts support this clonotype. This chain uses TRBV7-2 with TRBJ1-2; D remains ambiguous. Trimming cost V 3 bases and J 4 bases, with 12 bases left between them. Germline CDR1 is SGHTA and CDR2 is FQGNSA. CDR3 length: 14 amino acids. In nucleotides, the CDR3 is TGTGCCAGCAGCTTTAGGCAACGGGCCTATGGCTACACCTTC. Translating gives CASSFRQRAYGYTF.

The table lists this clonotype with a few counts. The chain combines TRBV6-1 with TRBJ2-2; 7 bases align to TRBD1. The ends lost 7 bases at V and 1 base at J; junction bases unmatched: 9. Germline assignment: CDR1 MNHNS and CDR2 SASEGT. This CDR3 comprises 16 residues. The CDR3 reads CASTHGTALNTGELFF. The CDR3 nucleotides read TGTGCCAGCACCCACGGGACAGCACTGAACACCGGGGAGCTGTTTTTT.

This clonotype was seen at least ten times. The J gene is TRBJ2-7, the V gene TRBV9, with 7 nucleotides matching TRBD2. The CDR3 covers 14 residues. Germline V gene sequence: CDR1 SGDLS, CDR2 YYNGEE. V was pared by 0 bases and J by 3 bases, with 3 bases of the junction left unmatched. The CDR3 loop reads CASSVAGGGYEQYF. The CDR3 DNA reads as TGTGCCAGCAGCGTAGCAGGCGGGGGCTACGAGCAGTACTTC.

The CDR3 sequence: CASCPGLAEYNEQFF. The CDR3 region has the DNA TGTGCCAGCTGTCCCGGACTAGCGGAGTACAATGAGCAGTTCTTC. The V gene is TRBV28, the J gene TRBJ2-1, with 10 positions matching TRBD2. CDR3 length: 15 amino acids. With 8 bases clipped from V and 4 bases from J, the junction kept 8 bases outside the gene matches. Germline loops: CDR1 MDHEN, CDR2 SYDVKM.

This clonotype appeared a few times. The rearrangement links TRBV6-5 to TRBJ2-3; possibly TRBD1 for D (5 bases). The CDR3 runs to 17 residues. The V end lost 3 bases, the J end lost 0 bases, and 16 bases lay between the germline ends. The germline gives CDR1 MNHEY, CDR2 SVGAGI. CDR3 bases: TGTGCCAGCAGTTATGTTTGGGGCAACCCTAGCACAGATACGCAGTATTTT. This gives the protein CASSYVWGNPSTDTQYF.

The gene calls are TRBV5-1 and TRBJ2-7, with 9 positions matching TRBD1. CDR1 and CDR2 (germline): SGHRS, YFSETQ. This CDR3 is built from 13 residues. V dropped 2 bases and J dropped 7; count of bases not matched to a gene: 4. The CDR3 is CASSLGQGREQYF. Written as DNA, the CDR3 is TGCGCCAGCAGCTTAGGACAGGGGAGAGAGCAGTACTTC.

The chain has TRBV15 and TRBJ1-6; D remains ambiguous. Trimming pared 0 bases from V and 2 bases from J, leaving 8 bases between. Germline V gene sequence: CDR1 LNHNV, CDR2 YYDKDF (reference sequence). The CDR3 has 16 amino acids. Here the CDR3 DNA reads TGTGCCACCAGCAGAGACGGGAACCCCTATAATTCACCCCTCCACTTT. Translation gives CATSRDGNPYNSPLHF.

Regarding this clonotype: Relative to the germline gene, one junction end is altered; a read error may explain this. This chain uses TRBV30 with TRBJ1-5, with 11 bases identical to TRBD1. CDR1 GTSNPN and CDR2 SVGIG come from the germline V gene (reference sequence). This CDR3 is 16 amino acids long. The CDR3 loop reads CGWSTAGQGGNQPQHF. CDR3 in DNA: TGTGGCTGGAGTACGGCGGGACAGGGGGGAAATCAGCCCCAGCATTTT.

V and J are TRBV30 and TRBJ1-5, with D unresolved. V was pared by 1 base and J by 6 bases, with 10 bases between. Germline loops: CDR1 GTSNPN, CDR2 SVGIG (reference sequence). This CDR3 region has 13 residues. CDR3 in DNA: TGTGCCTGGAGTGGGCGGGAGACTCAGCCCCAGCATTTT. It encodes CAWSGRETQPQHF. Complete variable domain (other parts from reference TRBV30 and TRBJ1-5): SQTIHQWPATLVQPVGSPLSLECTVEGTSNPNLYWYRQAAGRGLQLLFYSVGIGQISSEVPQNLSASRPQDRQFILSSKKLLLSDSGFYLCAWSGRETQPQHFGDGTRLSIL.

J is TRBJ2-7 and V is TRBV20-1; TRBD2 agrees at 11 bases. Germline-derived CDR1 and CDR2 are DFQATT and SNEGSKA (reference sequence). Trimming removed 5 bases from V and 3 bases from J; junction bases left unmatched: 6. CDR3 length: 14 residues. The DNA of the CDR3 is TGCAGTGCTTGGAGAACTAGCGGGAGCTACGAGCAGTACTTC. Residues: CSAWRTSGSYEQYF.

This clonotype was picked up a small number of times. The chain recombines TRBV5-1 with TRBJ1-6; D might be TRBD1 (6 bases). This CDR3 spans 17 amino acids. From germline, CDR1 is SGHRS and CDR2 YFSETQ. Trimming took 4 bases from V and 4 from J, leaving 18 bases between them. The CDR3 sequence is CASSPDRIAGYNSPLHF. The CDR3 nucleotides are TGCGCCAGCAGCCCCGACAGGATTGCAGGTTATAATTCACCCCTCCACTTT.

The chain carries TRBV27 and TRBJ2-1; D possibly corresponds to TRBD2 (6 bases). V was shortened by 4 bases and J by 6 bases, with 10 bases between the two germline ends. This CDR3 contains 13 residues. CDR1 MNHEY and CDR2 SMNVEV come from the germline V gene (reference sequence). The CDR3 spells CASSYTSSNEQFF. As DNA, the CDR3 is TGTGCCAGCAGTTACACTAGCTCCAATGAGCAGTTCTTC.

There are a few counts of this clonotype. The chain uses TRBV12-3 or TRBV12-4 and TRBJ2-7; D may correspond to TRBD1 or TRBD2 (6 bases each). Trimming shortened V by 3 bases and J by 6 bases, and 15 bases separated the two germline ends. CDR3 length equals 14 residues. CDR3: CASSLRDTASEQYF. DNA for the CDR3: TGTGCCAGCAGTTTGCGGGACACCGCCTCCGAGCAGTACTTC.

This clonotype was seen a handful of times. The rearrangement links TRBV12-3 or TRBV12-4 to TRBJ1-6, with D unclear. The CDR3 runs 13 residues. The V end was cut by 6 bases, the J end by 8 bases, with 11 bases between. The CDR3 DNA reads as TGTGCCAGCAGCCCCGGTGCGGATTCACCCCTCCACTTT. Amino acid sequence: CASSPGADSPLHF.

The chain couples TRBV20-1 to TRBJ2-5; 10 bases agree with TRBD2. Germline V gene lookup returns CDR1 DFQATT and CDR2 SNEGSKA (reference sequence). The CDR3 totals 16 residues. The ends lost 5 bases at V and 5 bases at J; junction bases unmatched: 14. This CDR3 is CSAEREGPGNVETQYF. In DNA, the CDR3 is TGCAGTGCTGAGCGGGAGGGCCCGGGTAACGTCGAGACCCAGTACTTC.

This clonotype was counted only a few times. V and J are TRBV20-1 and TRBJ2-1; possibly TRBD1 or TRBD2 for D (5 bases each). The ends were cut back, 6 bases at V and 6 bases at J, with 18 bases in the middle. CDR1 is DFQATT, CDR2 SNEGSKA, per germline (reference sequence). This CDR3 is 14 amino acids long. The CDR3 spells CSARTGTGSNEQFF. CDR3 sequence (DNA): TGCAGTGCCCGTACCGGGACCGGGTCCAATGAGCAGTTCTTC.

The chain employs TRBV4-1 and TRBJ2-1; tentatively, D is TRBD2 (6 bases). CDR3 length equals 13 residues. In germline, CDR1 is MGHRA, CDR2 YSYEKL. V lost 8 bases to trimming and J lost 9 bases, with 17 bases between them. CDR3 residues: CASQSHGGSEQFF. CDR3 DNA: TGCGCCAGCCAATCTCATGGGGGGAGTGAGCAGTTCTTC.

This rearrangement joins TRBV29-1 to TRBJ2-5; no firm D call. The V and J ends lost 0 bases and 5 bases respectively, with 4 bases between them. This CDR3 region has 11 residues. Germline lookup yields CDR1 SQVTM and CDR2 ANQGSEA. For the CDR3, the DNA is TGCAGCGTTGAAGATCATGAGACCCAGTACTTC. Its translation is CSVEDHETQYF.

This clonotype was detected only a few times. This chain joins TRBV4-1 and TRBJ2-3; TRBD1 aligns across 10 bases. The J segment lost 0 bases and the V segment lost 6 bases, leaving 9 bases of the junction unmatched. Germline CDR1 is MGHRA and CDR2 is YSYEKL. CDR3 length equals 17 residues. CDR3 sequence: CASRRMGQGPSTDTQYF. The CDR3 DNA reads as TGCGCCAGCAGACGGATGGGACAGGGGCCAAGCACAGATACGCAGTATTTT.

The rearrangement links TRBV28 to TRBJ2-7; 10 bases agree with TRBD2. Per germline, CDR1 MDHEN and CDR2 SYDVKM. The CDR3 is 16 residues long. V lost 3 bases, J lost 0 bases, and 5 bases stayed unmatched. The CDR3 DNA sequence: TGTGCCAGCAGTTTCCCACTAGCGGGACGCTCCTACGAGCAGTACTTC. Translation gives CASSFPLAGRSYEQYF.

The chain is built from TRBV13 and TRBJ2-1; D assignment may be TRBD1 or TRBD2 (5 bases each). Trimming removed 3 bases at V and 11 bases at J, with 14 bases between. The germline V gene has CDR1 PRHDT and CDR2 FYEKMQ (reference sequence). The CDR3 runs to 13 residues. The CDR3 DNA reads as TGTGCCAGCAGCTTGGGGACCGGGACCAAGCAGTTCTTC. This translates into CASSLGTGTKQFF.

This clonotype occurred many times. The V gene is TRBV20-1, the J gene TRBJ2-7; 7 nucleotides line up with TRBD1. From germline, CDR1 is DFQATT and CDR2 SNEGSKA (reference sequence). The ends lost 2 bases at V and 2 bases at J; junction bases unmatched: 0. This CDR3 spans 12 amino acids. CDR3 region: CSARQGAYEQYF. CDR3 sequence (DNA): TGCAGTGCTAGACAGGGGGCCTACGAGCAGTACTTC.

The CDR3 DNA reads TGCGCCAGCAGCTTGGGAGCGGGACAGACCACAGATACGCAGTATTTT. Translating gives CASSLGAGQTTDTQYF. The chain links TRBV5-1 to TRBJ2-3; perhaps D is TRBD1 or TRBD2 (7 bases each). With 0 bases removed from V and 2 bases from J, the gap between germline ends came to 13 bases. Per the germline V gene, CDR1 is SGHRS and CDR2 is YFSETQ. This CDR3 has 16 amino acids.

The chain employs TRBV27 and TRBJ1-5, with 7 bases identical to TRBD1. V lost 2 bases and J lost 2; bases outside the gene matches: 15. This CDR3 has 19 residues. Looked up from germline, CDR1 is MNHEY and CDR2 is SMNVEV (reference sequence). The DNA of the CDR3 is TGTGCCAGCAGTTTAAGGGGGGCAGGGGGGTCTTCGGGCAATCAGCCCCAGCATTTT. Its protein product is CASSLRGAGGSSGNQPQHF.

This clonotype was seen more than once but under ten times. The chain couples TRBV24-1 to TRBJ2-1, with D possibly TRBD1 on 5 matching bases. The CDR3 is 13 residues long. CDR1 and CDR2 (germline): KGHDR, SFDVKD. Trimming left V 1 base short and J 8 bases short, with 8 bases between. The CDR3 nucleotides read TGTGCCACCAGTGATTTTTGGGGCCATGAGCAGTTCTTC. It codes for CATSDFWGHEQFF.

The V gene is TRBV28, the J gene TRBJ2-3, with a possible D match to TRBD1 (6 bases). Trimming removed 3 bases at V and 5 bases at J, with 30 bases between. CDR1 is MDHEN and CDR2 is SYDVKM in the germline V gene. The length of the CDR3 is 20 residues. DNA of the CDR3: TGTGCCAGCAGTTTGCCCGCCCTGAATTGGGGGCTCCTCACTGGAGATACGCAGTATTTT. This gives the protein CASSLPALNWGLLTGDTQYF.